Listed below are T cell receptor beta chains from one sample, sequenced in a study of human T cells and chemical hapten exposure. Via MiXCR, TCRdb re-called the RACE reads, giving one row per CDR3 protein. The sample has approximately 72,000 distinct CDR3 sequences, roughly 10% seen once. This sample comprised whole blood, obtained in connection with sensitization to the hapten diphenylcyclopropenone (DPC). These receptors all come from a woman aged 50 to 60 with alopecia areata. Some clones in this sample may be carry-over from other donors' samples. The CDR3 runs from the conserved cysteine through the conserved F or W. D genes are given only for firm matches. Some rows have no size entry. The others give once, few or many, or a class for an expanded clone.

cdr3_aa: CASNPDRGDGELFF
cdr3_nt: TGCGCCAGCAACCCGGACAGGGGGGACGGGGAGCTGTTTTTT
j_call: TRBJ2-2
v_call: TRBV5-1
clone_size: many
d_call: TRBD1

cdr3_aa: CASSPRVGQPQHF
cdr3_nt: TGTGCCAGCTCACCACGGGTTGGTCAGCCCCAGCATTTT
j_call: TRBJ1-5
v_call: TRBV18
clone_size: many
d_call: -

cdr3_aa: CASSYSGSPGRQETQYF
cdr3_nt: TGTGCCAGCAGTTACTCGGGTTCCCCTGGACGGCAAGAGACCCAGTACTTC
j_call: TRBJ2-5
v_call: TRBV6-5
clone_size: few
d_call: -

cdr3_aa: CAGEPLTDTQYF
cdr3_nt: TGTGCCGGGGAACCCCTCACAGATACGCAGTATTTT
j_call: TRBJ2-3
v_call: TRBV7-9
clone_size: -
d_call: -

cdr3_aa: CASSVPQGFALYGYTF
cdr3_nt: TGTGCCAGCAGCGTACCCCAGGGGTTCGCCCTCTATGGCTACACCTTC
j_call: TRBJ1-2
v_call: TRBV28
clone_size: -
d_call: -

cdr3_aa: CASSLWQGHNEKLFF
cdr3_nt: TGTGCCAGCAGCTTGTGGCAGGGACATAATGAAAAACTGTTTTTT
j_call: TRBJ1-4
v_call: TRBV7-2
clone_size: many
d_call: -

cdr3_aa: CSARGTFLGYEQYF
cdr3_nt: TGCAGTGCTAGAGGGACATTCCTTGGTTACGAGCAGTACTTC
j_call: TRBJ2-7
v_call: TRBV20-1
clone_size: -
d_call: -

cdr3_aa: CASKSGLAAKNIQYF
cdr3_nt: TGTGCCAGTAAAAGTGGCCTTGCGGCCAAAAACATTCAGTACTTC
j_call: TRBJ2-4
v_call: TRBV19
clone_size: -
d_call: -

cdr3_aa: CASSLFQQGYTGELFF
cdr3_nt: TGTGCCAGCAGCTTATTCCAACAGGGTTACACCGGGGAGCTGTTTTTT
j_call: TRBJ2-2
v_call: TRBV7-9
clone_size: -
d_call: -

cdr3_aa: CSAPDRESNQPQHF
cdr3_nt: TGCAGTGCGCCCGACAGGGAAAGCAATCAGCCCCAGCATTTT
j_call: TRBJ1-5
v_call: TRBV20-1
clone_size: many
d_call: TRBD1

cdr3_aa: CASSRGQAGRIQYF
cdr3_nt: TGTGCCAGCAGCCGCGGACAAGCGGGGAGAATTCAGTACTTC
j_call: TRBJ2-4
v_call: TRBV6-5
clone_size: few
d_call: TRBD2

cdr3_aa: CASSLPDSYEQYF
cdr3_nt: TGTGCCAGCTCACTTCCGGACAGCTACGAGCAGTACTTC
j_call: TRBJ2-7
v_call: TRBV18
clone_size: many
d_call: -

cdr3_aa: CASSYSGRRLAGHTGELFF
cdr3_nt: TGTGCCAGCAGTTACTCCGGGCGGCGACTAGCGGGGCACACCGGGGAGCTGTTTTTT
j_call: TRBJ2-2
v_call: TRBV6-2/TRBV6-3
clone_size: -
d_call: TRBD2

cdr3_aa: CASSYSIAGRYEQYF
cdr3_nt: TGTGCCAGCAGTTACTCGATTGCGGGCCGCTACGAGCAGTACTTC
j_call: TRBJ2-7
v_call: TRBV6-5
clone_size: -
d_call: -

cdr3_aa: CASSRANPRASYTFATNEKLFF
cdr3_nt: TGTGCCAGCAGTCGTGCTAACCCGCGGGCCTCCTATACTTTTGCAACTAATGAAAAACTGTTTTTT
j_call: TRBJ1-4
v_call: TRBV7-8
clone_size: few
d_call: -

cdr3_aa: CASSQTTGTSTDTQYF
cdr3_nt: TGCGCCAGCAGCCAGACGACAGGCACTAGCACAGATACGCAGTATTTT
j_call: TRBJ2-3
v_call: TRBV4-1
clone_size: few
d_call: -

cdr3_aa: CASSLDQGSDTQYF
cdr3_nt: TGTGCCAGCAGCTTAGATCAGGGTTCAGATACGCAGTATTTT
j_call: TRBJ2-3
v_call: TRBV7-8
clone_size: -
d_call: -